The sequence of this T cell receptor beta chain was determined in a study of shared clonotypes between healthy human individuals. Healthy and HIV-negative, the adult donors had no recent acute infections or vaccinations. CDR1 and CDR2 from the germline V gene are LNHDA and SQIVND (reference sequence). V lost 5 bases to trimming and J lost 5 bases, with 7 bases between them. There are 12 residues in the CDR3. Sequencing was performed with immunoSEQ multiplex PCR; in TCRdb, only in-frame clones are kept and a portion is missing. The sample contains approximately 500,000 clones, roughly 80% of which appear only once.

The sequence came from a woman aged 40 to 50 in good health. Some clones in this sample may be carry-over from other donors' samples. The sample comprised PBMCs. The chain links TRBV19 to TRBJ1-5; TRBD1 is a possible D gene (5 bases). The CDR3 loop is CASSSGDQPQHF. The CDR3, as DNA: TGTGCCAGTAGTTCGGGGGATCAGCCCCAGCATTTT.